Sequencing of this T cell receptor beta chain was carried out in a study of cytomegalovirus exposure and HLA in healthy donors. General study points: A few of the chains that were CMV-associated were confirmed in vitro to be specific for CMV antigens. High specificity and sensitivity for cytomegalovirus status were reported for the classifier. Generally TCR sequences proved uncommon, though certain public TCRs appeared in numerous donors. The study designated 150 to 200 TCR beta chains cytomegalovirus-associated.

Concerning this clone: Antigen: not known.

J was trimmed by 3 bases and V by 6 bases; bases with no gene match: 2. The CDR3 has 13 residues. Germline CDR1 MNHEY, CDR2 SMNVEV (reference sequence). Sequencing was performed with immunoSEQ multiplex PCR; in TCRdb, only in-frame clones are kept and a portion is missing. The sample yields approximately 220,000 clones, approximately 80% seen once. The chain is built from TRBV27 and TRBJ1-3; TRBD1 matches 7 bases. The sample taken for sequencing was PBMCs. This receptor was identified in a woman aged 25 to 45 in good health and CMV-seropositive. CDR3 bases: TGTGCCAGCAGGGACAGGTTTGGAAACACCATATATTTT. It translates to CASRDRFGNTIYF.